This TCR beta chain was retrieved from a study of CD8+ T cells in alopecia areata. Study context: In an open-label trial, patients got 5 to 10 mg tofacitinib twice daily. General observations from the study: Scalp sample sequencing also detects resident alphabeta T cells of normal skin.

Worth noting for this clone: Its matching antigen is unknown.

The CDR3 contains 14 residues. V trimming: 1 base; J trimming: 5 bases; junction bases outside the gene matches: 3. Germline assignment: CDR1 LGHNA and CDR2 YSLEER. Documented treatment: oral pan-JAK inhibitor, 5-10 mg twice daily. It was cDNA, reverse transcribed from extracted RNA, that served as the sequencing template. TCRdb's copy holds only in-frame clones and misses some; the assay was immunoSEQ multiplex PCR. The table has some 200,000 clones, around 43% seen once. The TCR sequence derives from a human donor with alopecia areata. The chain is built from TRBV4-3 and TRBJ2-3; 7 bases are shared with TRBD2. The sequenced sample was CD4+ T cells sorted from blood, obtained between weeks 36 and 40, from a patient treated with tofacitinib. Here the CDR3 reads CASSQVGGRDTQYF. The CDR3 bases are TGCGCCAGCAGCCAAGTCGGGGGGAGAGATACGCAGTATTTT.